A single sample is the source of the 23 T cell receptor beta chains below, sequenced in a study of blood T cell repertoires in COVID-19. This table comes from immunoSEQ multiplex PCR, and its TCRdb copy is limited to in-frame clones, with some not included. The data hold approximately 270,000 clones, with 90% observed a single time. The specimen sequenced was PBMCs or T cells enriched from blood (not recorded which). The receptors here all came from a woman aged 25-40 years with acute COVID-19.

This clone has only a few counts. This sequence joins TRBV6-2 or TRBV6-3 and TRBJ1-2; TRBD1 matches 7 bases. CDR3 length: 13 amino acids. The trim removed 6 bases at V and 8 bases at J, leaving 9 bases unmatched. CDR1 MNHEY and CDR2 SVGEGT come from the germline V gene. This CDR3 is CASSFDRARGYTF. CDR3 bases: TGTGCCAGCAGCTTCGACAGGGCTAGGGGCTACACCTTC.

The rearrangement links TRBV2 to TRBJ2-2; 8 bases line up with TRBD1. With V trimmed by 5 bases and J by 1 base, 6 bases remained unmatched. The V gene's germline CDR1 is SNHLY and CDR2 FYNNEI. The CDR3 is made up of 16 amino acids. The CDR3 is CASSPQGAWNTGELFF. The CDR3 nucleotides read TGTGCCAGCAGTCCCCAGGGGGCCTGGAACACCGGGGAGCTGTTTTTT.

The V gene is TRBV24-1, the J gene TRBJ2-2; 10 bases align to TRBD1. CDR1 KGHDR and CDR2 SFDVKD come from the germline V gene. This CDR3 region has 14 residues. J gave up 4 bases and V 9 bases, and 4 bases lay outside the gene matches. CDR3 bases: TGTGCCACCGCCCGGACAGGGGGCACCGGGGAGCTGTTTTTT. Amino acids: CATARTGGTGELFF.

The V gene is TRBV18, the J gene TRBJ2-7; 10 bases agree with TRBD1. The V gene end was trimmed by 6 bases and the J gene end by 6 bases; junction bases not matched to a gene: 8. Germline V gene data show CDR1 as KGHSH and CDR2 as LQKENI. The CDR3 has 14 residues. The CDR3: CASSQGQGTGEQYF. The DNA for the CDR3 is TGTGCCAGCTCCCAGGGACAGGGGACGGGCGAGCAGTACTTC.

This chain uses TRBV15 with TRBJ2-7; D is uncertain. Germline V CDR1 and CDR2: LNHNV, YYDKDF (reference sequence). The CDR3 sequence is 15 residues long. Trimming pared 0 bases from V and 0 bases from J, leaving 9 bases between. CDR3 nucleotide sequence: TGTGCCACCAGCAGAGATAGTCTAAGCTCCTACGAGCAGTACTTC. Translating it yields CATSRDSLSSYEQYF. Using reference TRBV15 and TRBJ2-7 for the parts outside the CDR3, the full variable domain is DAMVIQNPRYQVTQFGKPVTLSCSQTLNHNVMYWYQQKSSQAPKLLFHYYDKDFNNEADTPDNFQSRRPNTSFCFLDIRSPGLGDTAMYLCATSRDSLSSYEQYFGPGTRLTVT.

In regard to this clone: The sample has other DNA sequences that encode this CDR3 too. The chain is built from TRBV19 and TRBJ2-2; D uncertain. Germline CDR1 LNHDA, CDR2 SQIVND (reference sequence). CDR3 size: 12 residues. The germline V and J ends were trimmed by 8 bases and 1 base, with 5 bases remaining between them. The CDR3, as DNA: TGTGCCAGTTCCCTGAACACCGGGGAGCTGTTTTTT. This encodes CASSLNTGELFF.

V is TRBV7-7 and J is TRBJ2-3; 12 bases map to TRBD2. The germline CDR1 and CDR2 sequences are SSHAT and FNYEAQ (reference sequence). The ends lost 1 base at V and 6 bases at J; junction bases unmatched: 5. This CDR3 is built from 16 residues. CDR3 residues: CASSLGLAGEGDTQYF. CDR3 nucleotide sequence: TGTGCCAGCAGCTTAGGACTAGCGGGAGAGGGGGATACGCAGTATTTT. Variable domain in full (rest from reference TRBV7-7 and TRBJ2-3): GAGVSQSPRYKVTKRGQDVTLRCDPISSHATLYWYQQALGQGPEFLTYFNYEAQPDKSGLPSDRFSAERPEGSISTLTIQRTEQRDSAMYRCASSLGLAGEGDTQYFGPGTRLTVL.

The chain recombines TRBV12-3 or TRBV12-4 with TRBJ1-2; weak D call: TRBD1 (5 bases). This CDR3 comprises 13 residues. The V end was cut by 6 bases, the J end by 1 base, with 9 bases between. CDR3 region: CASRQDINYGYTF. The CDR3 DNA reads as TGTGCCAGCAGACAGGACATTAACTATGGCTACACCTTC.

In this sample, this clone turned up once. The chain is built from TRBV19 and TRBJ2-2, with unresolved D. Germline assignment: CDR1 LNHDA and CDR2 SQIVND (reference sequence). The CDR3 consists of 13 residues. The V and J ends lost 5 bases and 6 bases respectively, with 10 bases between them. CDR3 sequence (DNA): TGTGCCAGTAGTCCGCAAATAGCCGGGGAGCTGTTTTTT. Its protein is CASSPQIAGELFF.

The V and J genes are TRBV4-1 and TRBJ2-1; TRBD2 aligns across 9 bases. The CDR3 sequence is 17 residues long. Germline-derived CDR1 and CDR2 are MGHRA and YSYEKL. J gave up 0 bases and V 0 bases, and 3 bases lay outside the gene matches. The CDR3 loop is CASSQDPSGASYNEQFF. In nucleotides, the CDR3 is TGCGCCAGCAGCCAAGATCCTAGCGGGGCCTCCTACAATGAGCAGTTCTTC.

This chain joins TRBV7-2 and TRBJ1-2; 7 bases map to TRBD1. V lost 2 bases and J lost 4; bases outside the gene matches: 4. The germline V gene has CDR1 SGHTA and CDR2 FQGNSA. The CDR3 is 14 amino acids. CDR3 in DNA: TGTGCCAGCAGCTTACCCGACAGGGCCTATGGCTACACCTTC. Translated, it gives CASSLPDRAYGYTF.

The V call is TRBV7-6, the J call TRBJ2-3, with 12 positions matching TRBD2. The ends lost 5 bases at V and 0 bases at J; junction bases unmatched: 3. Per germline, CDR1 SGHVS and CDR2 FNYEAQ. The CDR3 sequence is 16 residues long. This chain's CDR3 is CASSQGTSGSTDTQYF. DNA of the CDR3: TGTGCCAGCAGCCAAGGGACTAGCGGGAGCACAGATACGCAGTATTTT.

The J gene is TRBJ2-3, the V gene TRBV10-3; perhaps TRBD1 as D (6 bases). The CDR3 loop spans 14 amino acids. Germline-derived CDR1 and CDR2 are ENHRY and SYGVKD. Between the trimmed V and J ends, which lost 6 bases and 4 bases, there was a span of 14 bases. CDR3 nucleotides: TGTGCCATCAGCCCGGGACAAACCTCAGATACGCAGTATTTT. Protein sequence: CAISPGQTSDTQYF.

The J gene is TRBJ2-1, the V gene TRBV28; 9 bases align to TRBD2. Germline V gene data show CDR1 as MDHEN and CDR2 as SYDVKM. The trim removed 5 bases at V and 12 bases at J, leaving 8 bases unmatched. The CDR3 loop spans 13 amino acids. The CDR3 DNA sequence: TGTGCCAGCAGTCTGGCGGGAGGGTGGGGGCAGTTCTTC. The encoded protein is CASSLAGGWGQFF.

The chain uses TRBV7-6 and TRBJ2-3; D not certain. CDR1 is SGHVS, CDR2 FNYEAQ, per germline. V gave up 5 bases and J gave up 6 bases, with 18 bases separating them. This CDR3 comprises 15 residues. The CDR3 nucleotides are TGTGCCAGCAGCCTTGCCGGAGCGAGCCCGGATACGCAGTATTTT. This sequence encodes CASSLAGASPDTQYF.

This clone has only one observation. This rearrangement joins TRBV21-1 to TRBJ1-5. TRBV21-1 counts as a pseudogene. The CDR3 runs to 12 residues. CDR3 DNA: TGTGCCAGCAGCCAAGTCTGTCAGCCCCAGCATTTT. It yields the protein CASSQVCQPQHF.

The CDR3 region is CASSLGPREAYNSPLHF. CDR3 bases: TGCGCCAGCAGCTTGGGACCACGGGAGGCCTATAATTCACCCCTCCACTTT. The chain has TRBV5-1 and TRBJ1-6; D is undetermined. CDR1 is SGHRS, CDR2 YFSETQ, per germline. V lost 0 bases, J lost 2 bases, and 12 bases lay in between. The CDR3 contains 17 residues.

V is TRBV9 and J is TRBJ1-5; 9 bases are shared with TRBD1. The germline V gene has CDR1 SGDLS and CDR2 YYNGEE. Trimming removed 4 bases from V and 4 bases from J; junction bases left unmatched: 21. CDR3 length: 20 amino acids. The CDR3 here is CASSPNVGQGFSGSNQPQHF. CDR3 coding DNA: TGTGCCAGCAGCCCAAACGTAGGACAGGGGTTTTCTGGTTCGAATCAGCCCCAGCATTTT.

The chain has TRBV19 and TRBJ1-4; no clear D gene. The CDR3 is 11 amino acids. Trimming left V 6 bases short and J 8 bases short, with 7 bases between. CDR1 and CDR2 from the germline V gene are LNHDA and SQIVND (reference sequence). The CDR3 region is CASRGGEKLFF. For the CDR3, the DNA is TGTGCCAGTAGGGGAGGCGAAAAACTGTTTTTT.

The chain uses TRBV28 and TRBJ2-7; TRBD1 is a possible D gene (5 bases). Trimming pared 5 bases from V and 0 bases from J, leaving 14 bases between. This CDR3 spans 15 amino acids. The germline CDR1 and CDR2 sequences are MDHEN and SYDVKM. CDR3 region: CASSPQGAGSYEQYF. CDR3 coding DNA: TGTGCCAGCAGTCCCCAAGGGGCAGGCTCCTACGAGCAGTACTTC.

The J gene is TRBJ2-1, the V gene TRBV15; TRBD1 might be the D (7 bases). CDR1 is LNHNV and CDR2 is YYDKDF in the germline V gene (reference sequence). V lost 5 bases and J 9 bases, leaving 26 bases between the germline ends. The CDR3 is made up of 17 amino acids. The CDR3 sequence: CATSPEEGQPHLGEQFF. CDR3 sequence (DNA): TGTGCCACCAGCCCAGAGGAGGGACAGCCCCACCTAGGTGAGCAGTTCTTC.

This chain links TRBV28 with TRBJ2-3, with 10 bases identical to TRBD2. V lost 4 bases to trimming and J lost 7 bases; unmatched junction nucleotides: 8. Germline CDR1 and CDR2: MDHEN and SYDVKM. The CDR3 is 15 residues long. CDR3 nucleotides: TGTGCCAGCAGTTCGTCAGCGGGAGGGGTGAATACGCAGTATTTT. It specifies CASSSSAGGVNTQYF.

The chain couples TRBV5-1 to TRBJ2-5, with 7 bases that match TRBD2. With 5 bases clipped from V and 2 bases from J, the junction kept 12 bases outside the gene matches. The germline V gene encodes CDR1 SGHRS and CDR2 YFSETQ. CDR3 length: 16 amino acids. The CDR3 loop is CASSRDYSDPQETQYF. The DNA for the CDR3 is TGCGCCAGCAGTCGGGACTACAGCGACCCACAAGAGACCCAGTACTTC.